What follows is one TCR beta chain and its context. Antigen unknown. This table comes from immunoSEQ multiplex PCR, and its TCRdb copy is limited to in-frame clones, with some not included. This table holds about 85,000 clones, approximately 90% found once. This entry is derived from a study of graft-versus-host responses after intestinal transplantation. Study-wide context: As for transplant type, recipients had multivisceral, liver-intestinal, or isolated intestinal grafts. Regarding the study as a whole: The marrow of recipients harbored GvH clones, and ileum or blood showed some of them first.

This CDR3 contains 14 residues. V was cut by 2 bases and J by 4 bases, with 9 bases left in between. The germline V gene has CDR1 KGHSH and CDR2 LQKENI. This chain connects TRBV18 to TRBJ1-5; possibly TRBD1 for D (6 bases). The sequence was collected from a human donor who was the organ donor for an intestinal transplant. This material consisted of unstimulated CD8+ T cells sorted from spleen or lymph node cells, taken before transplant. The CDR3 spells CASSPGTPNQPQHF. The CDR3, as DNA: TGTGCCAGCTCACCAGGGACACCGAATCAGCCCCAGCATTTT.